The 28 T cell receptor beta chains presented below share a single source sample, sequenced in a study of technical replicates of blood from a few donors. Repertoires were generated with immunoSEQ multiplex PCR, while TCRdb's copy carries only in-frame clones and drops some. The data show 60,000 or so clones, 87% seen once. The sequenced material came from PBMCs. The origin of the receptors is a human donor in good health. Some clones in this sample may be carry-over from other donors' samples.

V gene TRBV11-1 combines with J gene TRBJ1-1; D is possibly TRBD1 (6 bases). V was trimmed by 6 bases and J by 1 base, leaving 12 bases between them. The CDR3 runs to 14 residues. Germline values: CDR1 SGHAT, CDR2 FQDESV (reference sequence). The CDR3 coding sequence is TGTGCCAGCAGGCCCCGGGACACGAACACTGAAGCTTTCTTT. This codes for CASRPRDTNTEAFF.

The V call is TRBV19, the J call TRBJ2-1, with D unresolved. The CDR3 runs to 13 residues. V was cut by 6 bases and J by 4 bases, with 10 bases left in between. Germline CDR1 and CDR2: LNHDA and SQIVND (reference sequence). The CDR3 reads CASSPVSYNEQFF. In DNA, the CDR3 is TGTGCCAGTAGCCCTGTGAGTTACAATGAGCAGTTCTTC.

This clone is a singleton in its sample. V and J are TRBV11-2 and TRBJ2-7, with 10 bases identical to TRBD1. The germline gives CDR1 SGHAT, CDR2 FQNNGV. Losses at the gene ends were 2 bases for V and 3 bases for J; bases not matched to a gene: 4. This CDR3 has 15 residues. This CDR3 is CASSLRDRGSYEQYF. The DNA of the CDR3 is TGTGCCAGCAGCTTAAGGGACAGGGGAAGCTACGAGCAGTACTTC.

The chain combines TRBV10-3 with TRBJ2-7; D is undetermined. V was trimmed by 0 bases and J by 2 bases, leaving 8 bases between them. CDR3 length: 14 amino acids. Germline values: CDR1 ENHRY, CDR2 SYGVKD. This CDR3 is CAISESELAYEQYF. For the CDR3, the DNA is TGTGCCATCAGTGAGTCAGAACTTGCCTACGAGCAGTACTTC.

This rearrangement joins TRBV20-1 to TRBJ2-1; D remains ambiguous. This CDR3 is built from 10 residues. CDR1 DFQATT and CDR2 SNEGSKA come from the germline V gene (reference sequence). Trimming left V 6 bases short and J 8 bases short, with 8 bases between. The CDR3 nucleotides are TGCAGTGCCGAGATCGATGAGCAGTTCTTC. Translating it yields CSAEIDEQFF.

This chain joins TRBV5-1 and TRBJ2-7; 7 bases are shared with TRBD1. Germline V lookup: CDR1 SGHRS, CDR2 YFSETQ. The CDR3 consists of 13 residues. V dropped 4 bases and J dropped 2; count of bases not matched to a gene: 3. CDR3: CASSRDRAYEQYF. The CDR3 nucleotides are TGCGCCAGCAGCAGGGACAGAGCCTACGAGCAGTACTTC.

The genes are TRBV9 and TRBJ1-2; possible D gene TRBD1, 5 bases. Deletions cut 3 bases from V and 5 bases from J, with 14 bases between. Germline-derived CDR1 and CDR2 are SGDLS and YYNGEE. The CDR3 runs 14 residues. The CDR3 nucleotides are TGTGCCAGCAGCGGGGGGGGGACCCCATATGGCTACACCTTC. Translated, it gives CASSGGGTPYGYTF.

This clone rates as medium-sized. This chain links TRBV12-5 with TRBJ2-1; TRBD2 aligns across 7 bases. The CDR3 loop spans 14 amino acids. Germline trimming cut 6 bases from V and 5 bases from J; bases unmatched to any gene: 7. Germline CDR1 LGHNT, CDR2 FRNRAP. The CDR3 nucleotides are TGTGCTAGTGGCCTTCTCCGGGGGGACAATGAGCAGTTCTTC. Translation: CASGLLRGDNEQFF.

This chain connects TRBV7-2 to TRBJ2-1, with 10 bases identical to TRBD1. Germline CDR1 reads SGHTA; CDR2 reads FQGNSA. CDR3 length: 15 amino acids. The trim removed 6 bases at V and 2 bases at J, leaving 4 bases unmatched. CDR3 loop: CASSSGQGAYNEQFF. CDR3 bases: TGTGCCAGCAGTTCCGGACAGGGGGCCTACAATGAGCAGTTCTTC.

V is TRBV7-9 and J is TRBJ2-5; 7 positions agree with TRBD2. Looked up from germline, CDR1 is SEHNR and CDR2 is FQNEAQ (reference sequence). The length of the CDR3 is 16 residues. The V segment lost 4 bases and the J segment 5 bases; nucleotides outside the gene matches: 13. DNA of the CDR3: TGTGCCAGCAGCTCATTAGCGGGTGGCCTCGAGGAGACCCAGTACTTC. The encoded protein is CASSSLAGGLEETQYF. The whole variable domain, filled in from reference TRBV7-9 and TRBJ2-5, reads DTGVSQNPRHKITKRGQNVTFRCDPISEHNRLYWYRQTLGQGPEFLTYFQNEAQLEKSRLLSDRFSAERPKGSFSTLEIQRTEQGDSAMYLCASSSLAGGLEETQYFGPGTRLLVL.

This clone has just one count. The V and J genes are TRBV7-6 and TRBJ2-5; 8 positions agree with TRBD1. With V trimmed by 0 bases and J by 7 bases, 4 bases remained unmatched. This CDR3 contains 14 residues. Per the germline V gene, CDR1 is SGHVS and CDR2 is FNYEAQ. Written as DNA, the CDR3 is TGTGCCAGCAGCTTAGCCCAGGGGGCAGGGACCCAGTACTTC. As protein: CASSLAQGAGTQYF.

The chain carries TRBV7-2 and TRBJ2-5, with TRBD2 as a possible D gene (7 bases). The V and J ends lost 1 base and 2 bases respectively, with 11 bases between them. Germline CDR1 SGHTA, CDR2 FQGNSA. The CDR3 loop spans 15 amino acids. CDR3 in DNA: TGTGCCAGCAGCTTAGTGCGGGGGCTACAAGAGACCCAGTACTTC. Amino acids: CASSLVRGLQETQYF.

V is TRBV4-3 and J is TRBJ2-5; 11 positions agree with TRBD2. The J segment lost 6 bases and the V segment lost 0 bases, leaving 18 bases of the junction unmatched. CDR1 and CDR2 from the germline V gene are LGHNA and YSLEER. The CDR3 extends over 20 amino acids. The CDR3 DNA reads as TGCGCCAGCAGCCAAGATGCGCCATGGGCCGGGACTAGCGGACTCCAGACCCAGTACTTC. Its protein product is CASSQDAPWAGTSGLQTQYF.

This rearrangement joins TRBV11-3 to TRBJ2-2; TRBD1 is a possible D gene (5 bases). V lost 5 bases, J lost 3 bases, and 10 bases lay in between. Germline V CDR1 and CDR2: SGHNT, YENEEA. The CDR3 is 14 amino acids. As DNA, the CDR3 is TGTGCCAGCAGCCTGCGACAGTACACCGGGGAGCTGTTTTTT. Protein product: CASSLRQYTGELFF.

V is TRBV2 and J is TRBJ2-7, with TRBD1 identical over 8 bases. With V trimmed by 3 bases and J by 3 bases, 4 bases remained unmatched. CDR1 is SNHLY, CDR2 FYNNEI, per germline. The CDR3 is 14 amino acids. CDR3 amino acids: CASSDGTGLYEQYF. The CDR3 DNA reads as TGTGCCAGCAGTGACGGGACAGGTCTCTACGAGCAGTACTTC.

The V gene is TRBV19, the J gene TRBJ2-7, with D unresolved. V was trimmed by 0 bases and J by 0 bases, leaving 6 bases between them. In germline, CDR1 is LNHDA, CDR2 SQIVND (reference sequence). The CDR3 consists of 14 residues. CDR3 nucleotide sequence: TGTGCCAGTAGTATAGACCTTAGCTCCTACGAGCAGTACTTC. Protein: CASSIDLSSYEQYF.

This clone was found once. The CDR3 coding sequence is TGTGCCAGCAGTGGAGCCGGGACTAGCGGGAGTCGGAACACCGGGGAGCTGTTTTTT. This gives the protein CASSGAGTSGSRNTGELFF. The chain uses TRBV7-9 and TRBJ2-2; 14 nucleotides match TRBD2. The CDR3 extends over 19 amino acids. Germline loops: CDR1 SEHNR, CDR2 FQNEAQ (reference sequence). Germline trimming cut 6 bases from V and 1 base from J; bases unmatched to any gene: 10.

The CDR3 loop reads CASSSLAGVAKNIQYF. CDR3 DNA sequence: TGTGCCAGCAGTTCGCTAGCGGGAGTGGCCAAAAACATTCAGTACTTC. The chain has TRBV6-5 and TRBJ2-4, with 10 bases fitting TRBD2. Germline trimming cut 4 bases from V and 1 base from J; bases unmatched to any gene: 4. This CDR3 has 16 residues. The germline V gene has CDR1 MNHEY and CDR2 SVGAGI.

This clone has just one count. The V gene is TRBV10-3, the J gene TRBJ1-2; 11 bases map to TRBD1. The CDR3 runs 17 residues. In germline, CDR1 is ENHRY, CDR2 SYGVKD. The junction had 17 bases not matched to a gene; V was cut back by 10 bases and J by 4 bases. As DNA, the CDR3 is TGTGCCACCTGGTCCGGGACAGGGGGATCCCTTGGCTATGGCTACACCTTC. Its protein product is CATWSGTGGSLGYGYTF.

The chain couples TRBV7-2 to TRBJ2-3; D ambiguous. Germline V lookup: CDR1 SGHTA, CDR2 FQGNSA. This CDR3 has 16 amino acids. The V gene lost 6 bases and the J gene lost 2 bases, with 18 bases spanning the gap. CDR3 bases: TGTGCCAGCAGTAGACCCCTAGTGGATCCCACAGATACGCAGTATTTT. It specifies CASSRPLVDPTDTQYF.

V is TRBV10-3 and J is TRBJ2-5, with 8 bases matching TRBD1. The V segment lost 0 bases and the J segment 2 bases; nucleotides outside the gene matches: 5. Per the germline V gene, CDR1 is ENHRY and CDR2 is SYGVKD. The CDR3 loop spans 16 amino acids. The CDR3 spells CAISESENRGQETQYF. CDR3 DNA sequence: TGTGCCATCAGTGAGTCTGAGAACAGGGGGCAAGAGACCCAGTACTTC.

The chain couples TRBV19 to TRBJ2-7, with D possibly matching TRBD1 (5 bases). The V gene's germline CDR1 is LNHDA and CDR2 SQIVND (reference sequence). CDR3 length: 14 residues. Trimming shortened V by 5 bases and J by 4 bases, and 15 bases separated the two germline ends. In DNA form, the CDR3 reads TGTGCCAGTAGTGGCAGGGATTTGAAGTACGAGCAGTACTTC. Protein: CASSGRDLKYEQYF. Full variable domain (remainder filled in from reference TRBV19 and TRBJ2-7): DGGITQSPKYLFRKEGQNVTLSCEQNLNHDAMYWYRQDPGQGLRLIYYSQIVNDFQKGDIAEGYSVSREKKESFPLTVTSAQKNPTAFYLCASSGRDLKYEQYFGPGTRLTVT.

Here the CDR3 DNA reads TGTGCCAGCAGTTCCACCTCGGGACAGGGACCCTACGAGCAGTACTTC. Translation: CASSSTSGQGPYEQYF. This chain connects TRBV6-6 to TRBJ2-7, with 9 bases lining up with TRBD1. The length of the CDR3 is 16 residues. Unmatched junction bases numbered 9, after V lost 4 bases and J lost 2 bases. CDR1 is MNHNY and CDR2 is SVGAGI in the germline V gene (reference sequence).

This chain links TRBV4-1 with TRBJ2-7, with 8 nucleotides matching TRBD1. The CDR3 spans 14 residues. With 4 bases clipped from V and 5 bases from J, the junction kept 7 bases outside the gene matches. Germline values: CDR1 MGHRA, CDR2 YSYEKL. Here the CDR3 DNA reads TGCGCCAGCAGCCCAGGACAGGGTCTCAACGAGCAGTACTTC. Translation: CASSPGQGLNEQYF.

The gene calls are TRBV9 and TRBJ2-2; 7 bases are a match to TRBD2. Germline loops: CDR1 SGDLS, CDR2 YYNGEE. Losses at the gene ends were 3 bases for V and 3 bases for J; bases not matched to a gene: 5. The CDR3 spans 15 residues. The CDR3 region has the DNA TGTGCCAGCAGCGGGGGGGGAGGGTACACCGGGGAGCTGTTTTTT. Amino acids: CASSGGGGYTGELFF.

This clone has just a few counts. This CDR3 reads CASSQQGLAGPLGQFF. CDR3 nucleotides: TGCGCCAGCAGCCAACAGGGACTAGCGGGGCCTCTTGGGCAGTTCTTC. The V and J genes are TRBV4-3 and TRBJ2-1; 13 bases match TRBD2. J was trimmed by 12 bases and V by 2 bases; bases with no gene match: 10. Germline V gene data show CDR1 as LGHNA and CDR2 as YSLEER. The CDR3 totals 16 residues.

The chain couples TRBV9 to TRBJ2-3; D perhaps matches TRBD2 (6 bases). The CDR3 length is 15 residues. V gave up 0 bases and J gave up 2 bases, with 10 bases separating them. Germline-derived CDR1 and CDR2 are SGDLS and YYNGEE. In nucleotides, the CDR3 is TGTGCCAGCAGCGTAGGCGGGGCGTACACAGATACGCAGTATTTT. Its protein product is CASSVGGAYTDTQYF.

The chain couples TRBV4-1 to TRBJ1-5; D unclear. This CDR3 has 12 amino acids. Trimming shortened V by 2 bases and J by 9 bases, and 8 bases separated the two germline ends. In germline, CDR1 is MGHRA, CDR2 YSYEKL. CDR3 coding DNA: TGCGCCAGCAGCCAACCGTCCGGGCCCCAGCATTTT. Residues: CASSQPSGPQHF.